This T cell receptor (beta chain) was recovered during a study of blood T cell repertoires in COVID-19. In the study overall: Donors in the United States, Italy and Spain gave samples during acute or convalescent COVID-19. Sample material is recorded as cDNA or gDNA derived from T cells, B-cell-depleted T cells, or PBMCs.

This CDR3 is built from 14 residues. Germline V gives CDR1 SGHNT, CDR2 YENEEA. V was pared by 4 bases and J by 0 bases, with 9 bases between. In the authors' workflow: Nucleated cell number was recorded as an estimate derived from reference gene primer amplification. TCRdb's copy holds only in-frame clones and misses some; the assay was immunoSEQ multiplex PCR. D and trimming were read from the DNA, whereas the V and J calls and clone size are those reported in that table. The repertoire consists of some 96,000 clones, with roughly nine tenths occurring once and the leading ten covering 10%. The sequence was collected from a man aged 50-60 years with acute or convalescent COVID-19. The chain employs TRBV11-3 and TRBJ1-1, with D possibly TRBD1 on 5 matching bases. The sample comprised peripheral blood. CDR3 sequence reads: CASSYGTVNTEAFF. The CDR3 DNA reads as TGTGCCAGCAGCTATGGGACTGTGAACACTGAAGCTTTCTTT.